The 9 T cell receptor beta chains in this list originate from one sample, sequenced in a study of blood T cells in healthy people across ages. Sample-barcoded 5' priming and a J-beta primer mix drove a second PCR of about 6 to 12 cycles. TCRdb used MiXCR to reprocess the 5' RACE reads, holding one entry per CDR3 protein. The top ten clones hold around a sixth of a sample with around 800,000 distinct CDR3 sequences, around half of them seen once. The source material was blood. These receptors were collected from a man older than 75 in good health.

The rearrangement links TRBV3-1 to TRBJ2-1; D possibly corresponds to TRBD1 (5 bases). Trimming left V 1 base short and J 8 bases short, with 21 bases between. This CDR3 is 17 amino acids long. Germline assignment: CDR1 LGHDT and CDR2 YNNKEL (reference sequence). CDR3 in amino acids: CASSQVQGRALSHEQFF. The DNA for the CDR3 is TGTGCCAGCAGCCAAGTGCAGGGCAGGGCTTTGAGCCATGAGCAGTTCTTC.

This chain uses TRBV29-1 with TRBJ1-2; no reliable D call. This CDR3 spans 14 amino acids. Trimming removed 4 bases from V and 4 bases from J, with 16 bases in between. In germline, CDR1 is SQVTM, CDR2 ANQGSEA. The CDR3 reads CSVGTPGKVYGYTF. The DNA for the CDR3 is TGCAGCGTTGGAACCCCAGGAAAGGTCTATGGCTACACCTTC.

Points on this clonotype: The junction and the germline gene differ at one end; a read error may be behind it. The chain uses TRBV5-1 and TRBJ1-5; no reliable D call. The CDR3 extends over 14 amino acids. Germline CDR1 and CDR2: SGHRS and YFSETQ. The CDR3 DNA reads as TGCGCCAGCAGCTTGGTTGGGAGCACTCAGCCCCAGCATTTT. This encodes CASSLVGSTQPQHF. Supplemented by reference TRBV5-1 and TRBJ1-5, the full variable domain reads KAGVTQTPRYLIKTRGQQVTLSCSPISGHRSVSWYQQTPGQGLQFLFEYFSETQRNKGNFPGRFSGRQFSNSRSEMNVSTLELGDSALYLCASSLVGSTQPQHFGDGTRLSIL.

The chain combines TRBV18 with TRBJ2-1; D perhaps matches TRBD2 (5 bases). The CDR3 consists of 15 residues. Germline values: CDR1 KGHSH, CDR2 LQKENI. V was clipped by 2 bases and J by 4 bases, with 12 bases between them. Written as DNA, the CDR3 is TGTGCCAGCTCACCAACTGTTAGAGGGTACAATGAGCAGTTCTTC. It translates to CASSPTVRGYNEQFF.

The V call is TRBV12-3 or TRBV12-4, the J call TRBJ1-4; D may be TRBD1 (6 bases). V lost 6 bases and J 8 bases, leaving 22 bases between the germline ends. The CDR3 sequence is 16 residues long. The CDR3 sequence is CASSRPTGSLKEKLFF. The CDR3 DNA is TGTGCCAGCAGCCGACCAACAGGGTCTCTTAAGGAAAAACTGTTTTTT.

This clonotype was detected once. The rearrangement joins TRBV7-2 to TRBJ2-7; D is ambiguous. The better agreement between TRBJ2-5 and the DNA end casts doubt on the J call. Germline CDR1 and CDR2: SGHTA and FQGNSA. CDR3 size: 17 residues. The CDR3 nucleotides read TGTGCCAGCAGCTCTGGGGTCCAGACGCAACTTGGAGAGACCCAGTACTTC. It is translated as CASSSGVQTQLGETQYF.

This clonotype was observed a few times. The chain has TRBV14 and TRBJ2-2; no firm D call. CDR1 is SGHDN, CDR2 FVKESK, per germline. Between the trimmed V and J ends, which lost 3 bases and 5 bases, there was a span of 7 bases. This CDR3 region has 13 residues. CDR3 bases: TGTGCCAGCAGCCAGGGTTGGACCGGGGAGCTGTTTTTT. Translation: CASSQGWTGELFF. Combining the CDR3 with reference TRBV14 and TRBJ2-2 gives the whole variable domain EAGVTQFPSHSVIEKGQTVTLRCDPISGHDNLYWYRRVMGKEIKFLLHFVKESKQDESGMPNNRFLAERTGGTYSTLKVQPAELEDSGVYFCASSQGWTGELFFGEGSRLTVL.

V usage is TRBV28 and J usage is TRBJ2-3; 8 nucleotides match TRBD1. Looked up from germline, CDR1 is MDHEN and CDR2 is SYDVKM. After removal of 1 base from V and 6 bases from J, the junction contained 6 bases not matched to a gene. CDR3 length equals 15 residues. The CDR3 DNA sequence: TGTGCCAGCAGTTTATATGGACAGGGCGCGGATACGCAGTATTTT. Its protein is CASSLYGQGADTQYF.

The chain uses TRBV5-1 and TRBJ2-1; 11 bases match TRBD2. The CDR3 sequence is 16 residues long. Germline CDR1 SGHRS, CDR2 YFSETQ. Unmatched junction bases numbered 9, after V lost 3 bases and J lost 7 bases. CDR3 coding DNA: TGCGCCAGCAGCTATACGACTAGCGGGATAGGGAATGAGCAGTTCTTC. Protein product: CASSYTTSGIGNEQFF.